This paragraph covers one TCR beta chain sequence. Its antigen is not identified. Amplification used 60 Vbeta primers and 13 Jbeta primers. Only in-frame clones appear in the TCRdb table, and some are missing; sequencing was by immunoSEQ multiplex PCR. The repertoire holds some 180,000 clones, with 80% as singletons. The data were taken from a study of cytomegalovirus exposure and HLA in healthy donors. Study details: Most donors, about 82% of roughly 400 genotyped, fell in the Caucasian-associated ancestry cluster. The study's findings and limits: The analysis excluded some indistinguishable V segments, including TRBV6-2 and TRBV6-3. V- and J-gene trimming of TCR beta was linked (in a later analysis) to a missense DCLRE1C variant. Common viral pathogens seemed to be connected with several of the most significant clusters, according to a later analysis.

Trimming at V came to 5 bases and at J to 6 bases, leaving 4 bases not matched to a gene. Germline loops: CDR1 SGHTA, CDR2 FQGNSA. The CDR3 extends over 14 amino acids. The chain recombines TRBV7-2 with TRBJ1-4; 9 bases map to TRBD1. The source material was PBMCs. This TCR was recovered from a woman between 25 and 40 years old in good health and CMV-seronegative. The CDR3 DNA sequence: TGTGCCAGCAGCGCGTGGACAGGGGATGAAAAACTGTTTTTT. Translated: CASSAWTGDEKLFF.